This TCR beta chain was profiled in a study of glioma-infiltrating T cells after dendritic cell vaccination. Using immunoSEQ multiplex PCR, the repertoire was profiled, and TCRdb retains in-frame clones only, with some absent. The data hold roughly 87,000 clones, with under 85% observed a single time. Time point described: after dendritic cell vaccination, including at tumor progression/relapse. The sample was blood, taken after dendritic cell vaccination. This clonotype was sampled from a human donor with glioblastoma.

CDR3 bases: TGTGCCAGCAGCTTAGGACTTGAATGGAGCTACACCTTC. Translated: CASSLGLEWSYTF. The V gene is TRBV7-2, the J gene TRBJ1-2; D uncertain. V was clipped by 1 base and J by 9 bases, with 12 bases between them. The CDR3 sequence is 13 residues long. The germline gives CDR1 SGHTA, CDR2 FQGNSA.